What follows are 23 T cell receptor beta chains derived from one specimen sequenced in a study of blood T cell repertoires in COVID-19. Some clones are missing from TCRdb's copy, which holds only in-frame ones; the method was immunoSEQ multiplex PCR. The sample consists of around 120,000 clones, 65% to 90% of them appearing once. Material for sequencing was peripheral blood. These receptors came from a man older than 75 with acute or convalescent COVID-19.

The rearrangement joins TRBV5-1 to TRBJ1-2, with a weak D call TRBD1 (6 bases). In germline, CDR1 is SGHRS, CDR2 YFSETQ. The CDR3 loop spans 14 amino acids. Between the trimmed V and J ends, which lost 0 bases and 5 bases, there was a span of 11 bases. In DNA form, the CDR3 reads TGCGCCAGCAGCTTGGGGGACATATCTTATGGCTACACCTTC. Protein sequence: CASSLGDISYGYTF.

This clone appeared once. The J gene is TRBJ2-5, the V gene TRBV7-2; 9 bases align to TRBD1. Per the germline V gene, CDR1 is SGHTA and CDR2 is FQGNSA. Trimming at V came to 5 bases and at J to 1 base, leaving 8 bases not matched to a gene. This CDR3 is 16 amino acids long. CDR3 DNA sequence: TGTGCCAGCAGCCCCCAACCGACAGGGGGCCAAGAGACCCAGTACTTC. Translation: CASSPQPTGGQETQYF.

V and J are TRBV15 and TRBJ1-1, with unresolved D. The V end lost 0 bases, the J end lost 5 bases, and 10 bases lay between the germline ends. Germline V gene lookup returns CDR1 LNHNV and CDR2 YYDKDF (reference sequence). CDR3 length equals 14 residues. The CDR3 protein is CATSRDPYSTEAFF. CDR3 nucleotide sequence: TGTGCCACCAGCAGAGATCCTTATAGTACTGAAGCTTTCTTT.

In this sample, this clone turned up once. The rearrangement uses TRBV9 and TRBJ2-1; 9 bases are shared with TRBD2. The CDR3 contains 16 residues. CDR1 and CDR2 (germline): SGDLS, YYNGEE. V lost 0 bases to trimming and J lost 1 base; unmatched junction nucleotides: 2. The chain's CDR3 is CASSVAGLASYNEQFF. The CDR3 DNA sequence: TGTGCCAGCAGCGTAGCGGGACTAGCTTCCTACAATGAGCAGTTCTTC. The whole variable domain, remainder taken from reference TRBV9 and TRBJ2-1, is DSGVTQTPKHLITATGQRVTLRCSPRSGDLSVYWYQQSLDQGLQFLIQYYNGEERAKGNILERFSAQQFPDLHSELNLSSLELGDSALYFCASSVAGLASYNEQFFGPGTRLTVL.

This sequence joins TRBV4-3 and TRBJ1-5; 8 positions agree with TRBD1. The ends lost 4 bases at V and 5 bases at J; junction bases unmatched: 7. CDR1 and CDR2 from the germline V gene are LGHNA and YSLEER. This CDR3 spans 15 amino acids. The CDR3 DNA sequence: TGCGCCAGCAGCCGCCGGACAGGGCCGGATCAGCCCCAGCATTTT. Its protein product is CASSRRTGPDQPQHF.

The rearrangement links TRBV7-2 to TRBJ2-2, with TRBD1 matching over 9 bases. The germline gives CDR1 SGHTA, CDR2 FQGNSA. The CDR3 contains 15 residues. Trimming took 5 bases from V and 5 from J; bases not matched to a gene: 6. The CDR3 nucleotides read TGTGCCAGCAGCCCCGGGACAGGGTTTACCGGGGAGCTGTTTTTT. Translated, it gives CASSPGTGFTGELFF.

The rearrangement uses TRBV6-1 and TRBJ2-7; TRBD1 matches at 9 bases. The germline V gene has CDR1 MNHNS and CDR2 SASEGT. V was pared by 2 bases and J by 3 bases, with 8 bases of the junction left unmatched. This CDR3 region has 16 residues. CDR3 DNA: TGTGCCAGCAGTGAATCGGGACAGGGAGGCTTCTACGAGCAGTACTTC. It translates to CASSESGQGGFYEQYF.

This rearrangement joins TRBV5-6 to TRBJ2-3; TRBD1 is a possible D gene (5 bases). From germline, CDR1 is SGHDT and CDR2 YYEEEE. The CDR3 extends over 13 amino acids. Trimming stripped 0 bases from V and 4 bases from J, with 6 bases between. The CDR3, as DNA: TGTGCCAGCAGCTTGGTCAGGGCAGATACGCAGTATTTT. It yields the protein CASSLVRADTQYF. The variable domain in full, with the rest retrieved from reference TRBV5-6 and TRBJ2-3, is DAGVTQSPTHLIKTRGQQVTLRCSPKSGHDTVSWYQQALGQGPQFIFQYYEEEERQRGNFPDRFSGHQFPNYSSELNVNALLLGDSALYLCASSLVRADTQYFGPGTRLTVL.

CDR3 nucleotides: TGTGCCAGCAGCCAAGAAACTAGCGGGACGAGGGAGACCCAGTACTTC. Translation: CASSQETSGTRETQYF. The rearrangement uses TRBV3-1 (or the pseudogene TRBV3-2) and TRBJ2-5; TRBD2 matches at 10 bases. The CDR3 has 16 residues. With V trimmed by 0 bases and J by 5 bases, 6 bases remained unmatched. Germline V CDR1 and CDR2: LGHDT, YNNKEL (reference sequence).

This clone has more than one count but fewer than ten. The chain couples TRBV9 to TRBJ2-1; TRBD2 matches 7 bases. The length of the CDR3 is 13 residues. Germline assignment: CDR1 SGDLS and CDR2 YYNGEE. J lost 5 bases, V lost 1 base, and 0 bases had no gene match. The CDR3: CASSVRGDNEQFF. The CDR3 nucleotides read TGTGCCAGCAGCGTACGGGGGGACAATGAGCAGTTCTTC. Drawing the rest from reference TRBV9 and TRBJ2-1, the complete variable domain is DSGVTQTPKHLITATGQRVTLRCSPRSGDLSVYWYQQSLDQGLQFLIQYYNGEERAKGNILERFSAQQFPDLHSELNLSSLELGDSALYFCASSVRGDNEQFFGPGTRLTVL.

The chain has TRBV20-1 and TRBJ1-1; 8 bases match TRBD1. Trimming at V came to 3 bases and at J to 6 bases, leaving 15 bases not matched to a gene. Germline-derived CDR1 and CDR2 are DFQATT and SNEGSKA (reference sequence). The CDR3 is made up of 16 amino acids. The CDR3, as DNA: TGCAGTGCTAGTTTAGTTCTCTGGACAGGGATCCCTGAAGCTTTCTTT. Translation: CSASLVLWTGIPEAFF.

CDR3 coding DNA: TGTGCCAGCAGCCAAGACTATAGCGGGGGGGGAACCCAGTACTTC. It translates to CASSQDYSGGGTQYF. This chain joins TRBV3-1 (or the pseudogene TRBV3-2) and TRBJ2-5; TRBD2 matches at 11 bases. The J segment lost 8 bases and the V segment lost 0 bases, leaving 5 bases of the junction unmatched. CDR1 LGHDT and CDR2 YNNKEL come from the germline V gene (reference sequence). The CDR3 sequence is 15 residues long.

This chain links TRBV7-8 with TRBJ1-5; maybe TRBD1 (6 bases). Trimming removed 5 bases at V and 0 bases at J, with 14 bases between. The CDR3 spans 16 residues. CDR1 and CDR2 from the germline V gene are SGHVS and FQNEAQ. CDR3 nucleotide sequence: TGTGCCAGCAGCATTTACAGGGTGGGTAGCAATCAGCCCCAGCATTTT. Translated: CASSIYRVGSNQPQHF.

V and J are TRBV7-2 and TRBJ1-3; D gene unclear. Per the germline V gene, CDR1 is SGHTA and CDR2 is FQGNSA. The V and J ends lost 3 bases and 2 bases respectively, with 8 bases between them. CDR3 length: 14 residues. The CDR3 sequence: CASSLGVAGNTIYF. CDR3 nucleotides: TGTGCCAGCAGCTTGGGAGTGGCTGGAAACACCATATATTTT. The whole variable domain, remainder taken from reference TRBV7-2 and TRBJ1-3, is GAGVSQSPSNKVTEKGKDVELRCDPISGHTALYWYRQSLGQGLEFLIYFQGNSAPDKSGLPSDRFSAERTGGSVSTLTIQRTQQEDSAVYLCASSLGVAGNTIYFGEGSWLTVV.

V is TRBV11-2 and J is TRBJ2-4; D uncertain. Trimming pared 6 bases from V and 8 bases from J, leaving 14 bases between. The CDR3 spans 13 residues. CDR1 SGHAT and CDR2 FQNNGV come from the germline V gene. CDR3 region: CASRPHGRDIQYF. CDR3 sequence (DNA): TGTGCCAGCAGACCCCACGGCCGGGACATTCAGTACTTC.

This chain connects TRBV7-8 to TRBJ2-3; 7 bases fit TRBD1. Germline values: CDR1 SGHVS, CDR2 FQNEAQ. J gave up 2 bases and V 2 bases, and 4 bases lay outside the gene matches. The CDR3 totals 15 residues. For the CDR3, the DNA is TGTGCCAGCAGCTTAACAGGGGTACACACAGATACGCAGTATTTT. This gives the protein CASSLTGVHTDTQYF.

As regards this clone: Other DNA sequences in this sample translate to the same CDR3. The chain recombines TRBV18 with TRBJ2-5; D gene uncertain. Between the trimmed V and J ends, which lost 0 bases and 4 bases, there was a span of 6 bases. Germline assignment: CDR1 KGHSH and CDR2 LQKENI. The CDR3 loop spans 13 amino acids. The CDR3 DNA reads TGTGCCAGCTCACCACCTGGCGGAGAGACCCAGTACTTC. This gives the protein CASSPPGGETQYF.

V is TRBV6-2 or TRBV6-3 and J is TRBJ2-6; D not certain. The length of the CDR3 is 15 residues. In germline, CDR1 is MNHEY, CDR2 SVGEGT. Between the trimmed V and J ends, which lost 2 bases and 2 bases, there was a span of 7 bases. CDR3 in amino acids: CASSYLRAGANVLTF. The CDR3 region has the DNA TGTGCCAGCAGTTACCTACGGGCTGGGGCCAACGTCCTGACTTTC.

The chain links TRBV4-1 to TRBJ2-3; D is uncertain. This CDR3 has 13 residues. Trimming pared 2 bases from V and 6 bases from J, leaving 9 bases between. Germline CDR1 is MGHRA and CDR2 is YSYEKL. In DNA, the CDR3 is TGCGCCAGCAGCCAAAGCTCACGGGATACGCAGTATTTT. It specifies CASSQSSRDTQYF.

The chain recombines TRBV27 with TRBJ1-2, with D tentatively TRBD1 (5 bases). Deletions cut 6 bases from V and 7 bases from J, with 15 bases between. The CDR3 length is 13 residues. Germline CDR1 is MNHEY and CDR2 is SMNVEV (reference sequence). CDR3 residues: CASSQQGLGGYTF. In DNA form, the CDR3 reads TGTGCCAGCAGCCAGCAGGGATTAGGTGGCTACACCTTC.

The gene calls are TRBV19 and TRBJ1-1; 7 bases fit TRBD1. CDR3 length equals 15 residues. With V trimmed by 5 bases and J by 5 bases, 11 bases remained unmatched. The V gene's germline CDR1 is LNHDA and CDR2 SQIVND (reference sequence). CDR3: CASSPLQGMGTEAFF. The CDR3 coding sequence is TGTGCCAGTAGTCCGCTACAGGGGATGGGGACTGAAGCTTTCTTT.

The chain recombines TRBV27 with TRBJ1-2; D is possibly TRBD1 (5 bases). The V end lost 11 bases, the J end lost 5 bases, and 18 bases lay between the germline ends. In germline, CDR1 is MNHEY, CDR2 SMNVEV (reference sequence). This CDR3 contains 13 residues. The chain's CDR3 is CAAPRQGGYGYTF. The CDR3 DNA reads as TGTGCCGCCCCCCGGCAGGGAGGGTATGGCTACACCTTC.

The CDR3 spells CASSLRDSNAYEQYF. In DNA, the CDR3 is TGCGCCAGCAGCTTGCGGGATTCAAATGCCTACGAGCAGTACTTC. V is TRBV5-1 and J is TRBJ2-7; tentative D call: TRBD2 (5 bases). This CDR3 contains 15 residues. The germline V gene encodes CDR1 SGHRS and CDR2 YFSETQ. Trimming stripped 1 base from V and 2 bases from J, with 13 bases between.